The rows below give T cell receptor beta chains drawn from one sample of a study of T-cell reconstitution after alpha-beta-depleted transplantation in children. One entry per CDR3 protein results from TCRdb running MiXCR on the PCR reads. The table has hundreds of thousands of distinct CDR3 sequences, around 8% seen once. Sample: PBMCs, mostly from graft donor cells, taken 180 days after TCRalphabeta/CD19-depleted stem cell transplant. These receptors were obtained from a male patient younger than 18 who had a stem cell transplant for acute lymphoblastic leukemia, so the T cells may come from the graft donor. Each CDR3 is given with its conserved first and last residue. D genes are given only for firm matches. For some rows the clone size is stated as once, few or many, or as a class when expanded; others skip it.

V	J	D	size	DNA	CDR3
TRBV29-1	TRBJ1-1	-	many	TGCAGCGTTGTAGGGACATTGAACACTGAAGCTTTCTTT	CSVVGTLNTEAFF
TRBV4-1	TRBJ2-5	-	many	TGCGCCAGCAGCCAAGAATCGGGCCTACTAGCCCAAGAGACCCAGTACTTC	CASSQESGLLAQETQYF
TRBV28	TRBJ1-4	TRBD1	many	TGTGCCAGCAGGTTACGGTCGTGGACAGGGGACGAAAAACTGTTTTTT	CASRLRSWTGDEKLFF
TRBV28	TRBJ1-2	-	many	TGTGCCAGCAGCTTCGACACGGCTAACTATGGCTACACCTTC	CASSFDTANYGYTF
TRBV23-1	TRBJ2-7	TRBD1	few	TGCGCCAGCAGCCACGGGACAGGGGAGTACGAGCAGTACTTC	CASSHGTGEYEQYF
TRBV10-3	TRBJ2-7	TRBD2	many	TGTGCCAGCAGCGGGACCCCCTACGAGCAGTACTTC	CASSGTPYEQYF
TRBV4-1	TRBJ2-3	-	-	TGCGCCAGCAGCCAAGACGGGTCGGGCGTTAGCACAGATACGCAGTATTTT	CASSQDGSGVSTDTQYF
TRBV6-2/TRBV6-3	TRBJ1-5	-	many	TGTGCCAGCAGTAACCAATTGACCCAGCATTTT	CASSNQLTQHF
TRBV12-3/TRBV12-4	TRBJ1-5	TRBD1	many	TGTGCCAGCAGTTTAGCGCTCCGACAGGGGGTGCAGCCCCAGCATTTT	CASSLALRQGVQPQHF
TRBV18	TRBJ2-5	-	many	TGTGCCAGCTCACTATTCCAAGAGACCCAGTACTTC	CASSLFQETQYF